Listed here is a single T cell receptor beta chain. Its antigen remains unidentified. This specimen comes from a study of shared clonotypes between healthy human individuals. Study summary: The plates for each donor numbered three CD4 naive, three CD4 memory, two CD8 naive and one CD8 memory.

All the donors were Caucasian adults who lived in Nashville, Tennessee. CD4+ cells yielded CD45RA+ naive and CD45RA-negative memory subsets. CDR3 length equals 12 residues. V was cut by 1 base and J by 11 bases, with 11 bases left in between. The germline gives CDR1 MNHNS, CDR2 SASEGT. Generated by immunoSEQ multiplex PCR, the TCRdb table keeps only in-frame clones and is missing some. This sample has over a million clones, with around 78% found just once. General study points: Memory subsets had estimated richness that was generally smaller than that of naive subsets.

The chain joins TRBV6-1 to TRBJ1-1, with D maybe TRBD1 (5 bases). The sequenced sample was memory CD4+ T cells from PBMCs. Documented subset: CD45RA-negative fraction. This clonotype originated in a man aged 18 to 35 in good health. Some clones in this sample may be carry-over from other donors' samples. The CDR3 DNA reads TGTGCCAGCAGTGAAGGGGGGATCCGGGCTTTCTTT. It encodes CASSEGGIRAFF.